This T cell receptor (beta chain) originates from a study of vaccination and CD4 T cells after COVID-19. Overall study: Post-COVID draws followed diagnosis by a median roughly 100 days (range 35 to 161). Overlapping SARS-CoV-2, HCoV-NL63, HCoV-OC43 and HCoV-229E spike peptides stimulated the cells. Study-level findings and limits: Sampling was limited to relatively few convalescent patients, with no early post-infection timepoints studied. With convalescent patients, a median roughly 88% of reactive clones emerged solely after vaccination.

The assay that was used to sequence DNA from cultured CD4+ T cells was the Oncomine TCR Beta short-read assay. TCRdb reanalysed the PCR reads using MiXCR and keeps one entry per CDR3 protein. The sample shows 15,000 or so distinct CDR3 sequences, roughly 77% of them seen only once. Noted treatment: roughly 11-day PBMC culture with coronavirus spike peptide pools or control peptides (ViraFEST assay). For this clonotype: Its matching antigen is unknown.

The sample was CD4+ T cells from blood, cultured in vitro. This receptor was identified in a human donor who had recovered from COVID-19.

The CDR3 DNA follows: TGCAGTGCTAGGGTCAGGGACTATGGCTACACCTTC. This sequence encodes CSARVRDYGYTF. The chain uses TRBV20-1 and TRBJ1-2; the D gene is possibly TRBD1 (5 bases). The germline V gene has CDR1 DFQATT and CDR2 SNEGSKA (reference sequence). The CDR3 loop spans 12 amino acids. The V end lost 3 bases, the J end lost 3 bases, and 8 bases lay between the germline ends.